This T cell receptor beta chain was found in a study of metastatic and nonmetastatic thyroid tumors. About the study: From malignant and benign thyroid patients, repertoires in blood and in tumor or nodule tissue were compared.

Germline CDR1 LNHDA, CDR2 SQIVND (reference sequence). This CDR3 region has 14 residues. V lost 7 bases to trimming and J lost 8 bases, with 15 bases between them. Authors' processing steps: The study built a papillary thyroid cancer distant-metastasis classifier from CDR3 differences across clinicopathological groups. TCRdb re-called clones from the PCR reads using MiXCR. The V and J calls come from TCRdb's annotation, not from the publication. The repertoire holds around 18,000 clones, 34% seen once, with roughly 17% in the top ten. Study outcomes and limitations: Significantly greater TCR beta diversity was reportedly found in malignant thyroid tumors than in benign nodules (in blood and tumor).

Thyroid surgery was preceded by no treatment in any patient. This clone ranks as medium-sized. Its antigen remains unidentified. The chain is built from TRBV19 and TRBJ1-6, with unresolved D. The source of this sequence is a female donor with papillary thyroid cancer or a benign thyroid nodule (not recorded which). Some clones in this sample may be carry-over from other donors' samples. What was sequenced was tumor tissue. This CDR3 reads CASTSTDGYSPLHF. Here the CDR3 DNA reads TGTGCCAGTACCTCGACCGACGGTTATTCACCCCTCCACTTT.